These 13 T cell receptor beta chains were sequenced from one sample in a study of OX40 agonist ivuxolimab in advanced cancers. TCRdb keeps only in-frame clones here, not all; method: immunoSEQ multiplex PCR. Of over 85,000 clones in the sample, 85% to 90% are singletons; the top ten hold 5.5%. The source material was CD4+ or CD8+ T cells sorted from blood, sampled in a trial of the OX40 agonist ivuxolimab. The receptors were sampled from an adult with an advanced solid tumor such as melanoma, head and neck, liver or kidney cancer.

The V and J genes are TRBV12-5 and TRBJ2-7, with D perhaps TRBD1 (6 bases). This CDR3 has 16 residues. V was clipped by 5 bases and J by 3 bases, with 20 bases between them. Germline values: CDR1 LGHNT, CDR2 FRNRAP. CDR3 in amino acids: CASGPDPRGIYYEQYF. The CDR3 coding sequence is TGTGCTAGTGGTCCGGACCCCAGGGGCATTTACTACGAGCAGTACTTC.

This clone is a singleton in its sample. J is TRBJ1-6 and V is TRBV4-3; unclear D gene. The germline V and J ends were trimmed by 0 bases and 3 bases, with 9 bases remaining between them. Germline CDR1 is LGHNA and CDR2 is YSLEER. There are 16 residues in the CDR3. The CDR3 loop reads CASSQDRGIYNSPLHF. The CDR3 DNA is TGCGCCAGCAGCCAAGATCGCGGGATCTATAATTCACCCCTCCACTTT.

The chain combines TRBV5-1 with TRBJ1-2; D is ambiguous. Germline V gene sequence: CDR1 SGHRS, CDR2 YFSETQ. CDR3 length: 13 residues. V lost 5 bases and J lost 8, with 16 bases in between. The CDR3 region is CASRPQDSGGYTF. CDR3 bases: TGCGCCAGCAGGCCGCAGGATTCGGGCGGCTACACCTTC. Supplemented by reference TRBV5-1 and TRBJ1-2, the full variable domain reads KAGVTQTPRYLIKTRGQQVTLSCSPISGHRSVSWYQQTPGQGLQFLFEYFSETQRNKGNFPGRFSGRQFSNSRSEMNVSTLELGDSALYLCASRPQDSGGYTFGSGTRLTVV.

The chain is built from TRBV7-9 and TRBJ2-5, with unresolved D. The CDR3 runs 12 residues. V was pared by 0 bases and J by 5 bases, with 4 bases between. Per germline, CDR1 SEHNR and CDR2 FQNEAQ (reference sequence). CDR3: CASSLAMETQYF. The CDR3 DNA is TGTGCCAGCAGCTTAGCTATGGAGACCCAGTACTTC.

The rearrangement uses TRBV11-2 and TRBJ1-1; TRBD1 is a possible D gene (6 bases). The CDR3 sequence is 15 residues long. Germline-derived CDR1 and CDR2 are SGHAT and FQNNGV. V lost 1 base and J 4 bases, leaving 13 bases between the germline ends. CDR3 loop: CASSLVAGVATEAFF. CDR3 in DNA: TGTGCCAGCAGCTTAGTTGCAGGGGTGGCCACTGAAGCTTTCTTT.

J is TRBJ2-4 and V is TRBV7-8; no definite D call. Trimming removed 2 bases from V and 0 bases from J, with 8 bases in between. Germline values: CDR1 SGHVS, CDR2 FQNEAQ. The CDR3 totals 15 residues. For the CDR3, the DNA is TGTGCCAGCAGCTTAAACGGCTTAGCCAAAAACATTCAGTACTTC. Protein product: CASSLNGLAKNIQYF.

The chain carries TRBV2 and TRBJ1-3; no definite D call. Germline V gene data show CDR1 as SNHLY and CDR2 as FYNNEI. This CDR3 spans 14 amino acids. Trimming removed 3 bases from V and 0 bases from J, with 6 bases in between. The CDR3 loop is CASSEGFSGNTIYF. In DNA, the CDR3 is TGTGCCAGCAGTGAGGGTTTCTCTGGAAACACCATATATTTT.

The chain carries TRBV9 and TRBJ1-1; D call uncertain. V was pared by 3 bases and J by 0 bases, with 9 bases between. Germline CDR1 is SGDLS and CDR2 is YYNGEE. The CDR3 spans 14 residues. This chain's CDR3 is CASSAGSLNTEAFF. The CDR3 bases are TGTGCCAGCAGCGCGGGGAGTTTGAACACTGAAGCTTTCTTT.

The CDR3 DNA sequence: TGTGCCAGCAGCCCGCGGACTAGCGGGAGGTGGGGGACCCAAGAGACCCAGTACTTC. Translating it yields CASSPRTSGRWGTQETQYF. The chain uses TRBV11-2 and TRBJ2-5; 14 bases map to TRBD2. Germline-derived CDR1 and CDR2 are SGHAT and FQNNGV. CDR3 length: 19 amino acids. The trim removed 5 bases at V and 1 base at J, leaving 12 bases unmatched.

The chain links TRBV27 to TRBJ2-2, with 7 positions matching TRBD2. The CDR3 runs to 15 residues. V was clipped by 5 bases and J by 5 bases; unmatched bases: 8. The germline gives CDR1 MNHEY, CDR2 SMNVEV (reference sequence). This CDR3 reads CASSPRTRGTGELFF. The CDR3 DNA follows: TGTGCCAGCAGTCCCAGGACTAGAGGTACCGGGGAGCTGTTTTTT.

The DNA of the CDR3 is TGTGCTAGTGGTTCGACCGGGACAGGAGGGGAGACCCAGTACTTC. Amino acids: CASGSTGTGGETQYF. The chain links TRBV12-5 to TRBJ2-5, with TRBD1 matching over 8 bases. The CDR3 is 15 amino acids. V trimming: 4 bases; J trimming: 5 bases; junction bases outside the gene matches: 9. The germline V gene has CDR1 LGHNT and CDR2 FRNRAP.

The CDR3 reads CASSEGTGNTIYF. As DNA, the CDR3 is TGCGCCAGCAGCGAGGGAACAGGAAACACCATATATTTT. The rearrangement links TRBV5-1 to TRBJ1-3; D gene unclear. The germline V and J ends were trimmed by 4 bases and 4 bases, with 9 bases remaining between them. This CDR3 contains 13 residues. Germline CDR1 reads SGHRS; CDR2 reads YFSETQ. Filled out from reference TRBV5-1 and TRBJ1-3, the complete variable domain reads KAGVTQTPRYLIKTRGQQVTLSCSPISGHRSVSWYQQTPGQGLQFLFEYFSETQRNKGNFPGRFSGRQFSNSRSEMNVSTLELGDSALYLCASSEGTGNTIYFGEGSWLTVV.

The chain carries TRBV20-1 and TRBJ1-2; no clear D. Trimming took off 7 bases at V and 2 bases at J, with 8 bases between the two ends. Germline V gene sequence: CDR1 DFQATT, CDR2 SNEGSKA (reference sequence). The CDR3 runs to 11 residues. The CDR3 DNA follows: TGCAGTGGTACCGAGAACTATGGCTACACCTTC. Amino acid sequence: CSGTENYGYTF.